This T cell receptor beta chain stems from a study of blood T cell repertoires in COVID-19. As for the study in general: PBMCs, B-cell-depleted T cells, or T cells were the source of the cDNA or gDNA that made up the material.

Per germline, CDR1 MNHEY and CDR2 SVGEGT. The CDR3 contains 16 residues. With 6 bases clipped from V and 4 bases from J, the junction kept 12 bases outside the gene matches. Authors' methods: Estimation of nucleated cell counts was performed using reference gene primer amplification. Libraries were prepared by immunoSEQ multiplex PCR; TCRdb keeps only in-frame clonotypes and omits some of them. For V, J and clone size, that table is used; D and trimming come from the DNA. This sample has around 170,000 clones, with roughly 80% found just once. The origin of this receptor is a man aged 25 to 40 with active or convalescent COVID-19. Material: peripheral blood. The chain links TRBV6-2 or TRBV6-3 to TRBJ1-5; the match to TRBD1 covers 7 bases. In DNA, the CDR3 is TGTGCCAGCAGCTCCAGCCCGGGACAGAGAAATCAGCCCCAGCATTTT. This sequence encodes CASSSSPGQRNQPQHF.